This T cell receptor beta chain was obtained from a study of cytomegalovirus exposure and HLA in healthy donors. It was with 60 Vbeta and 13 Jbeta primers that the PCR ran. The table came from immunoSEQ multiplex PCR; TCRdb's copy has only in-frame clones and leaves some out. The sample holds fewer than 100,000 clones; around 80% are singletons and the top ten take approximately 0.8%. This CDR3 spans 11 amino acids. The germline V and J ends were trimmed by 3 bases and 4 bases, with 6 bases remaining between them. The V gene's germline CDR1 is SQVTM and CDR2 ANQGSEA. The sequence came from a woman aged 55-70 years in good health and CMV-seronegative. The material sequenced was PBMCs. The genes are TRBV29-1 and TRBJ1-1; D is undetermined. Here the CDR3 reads CSVDPGTEAFF. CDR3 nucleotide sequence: TGCAGCGTTGACCCGGGCACTGAAGCTTTCTTT.